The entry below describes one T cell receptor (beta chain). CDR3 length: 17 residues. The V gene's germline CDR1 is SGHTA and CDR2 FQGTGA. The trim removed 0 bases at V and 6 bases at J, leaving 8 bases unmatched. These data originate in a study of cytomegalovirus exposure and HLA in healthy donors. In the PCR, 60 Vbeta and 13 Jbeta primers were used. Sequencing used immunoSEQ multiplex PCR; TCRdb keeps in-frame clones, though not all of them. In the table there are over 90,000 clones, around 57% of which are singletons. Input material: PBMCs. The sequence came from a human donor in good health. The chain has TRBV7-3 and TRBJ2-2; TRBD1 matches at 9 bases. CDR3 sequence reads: CASSLTIQGATAGELFF. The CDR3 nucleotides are TGTGCCAGCAGCTTAACCATACAGGGGGCGACAGCCGGGGAGCTGTTTTTT.